This TCR beta chain came from a study of control samples from healthy donors and cancer patients (dated by TCRdb to about 2020). The library was produced with the immunoSEQ multiplex PCR assay. TCRdb limited this immuneACCESS table to in-frame rearrangements with V and J called. A share of clones is missing; checked studies link under half to unresolved V genes, and the rest is unexplained. The sample table lists 150,000 to 200,000 clones, 91% of them with a count of one. About 2.1% of the sample rests with the top ten. In regard to this clone: Its antigen remains undetermined. Base qualities were left out, and no much larger clone turns up one base away.

The V and J ends are trimmed by 1 base and 5 bases, leaving 9 bases between them. The germline V gene (reference sequence) provides CDR1 LNHNV and CDR2 YYDKDF. The CDR3 has 14 amino acids, counting the end cysteine and phenylalanine. The DNA shown is the 42-base CDR3, in frame from base 1. The chain is made from TRBV15 and TRBJ2-1; the D segment could be TRBD2, given 5 matching bases. This sequence was found in a woman in her thirties or forties in good health. Sequenced: blood. The CDR3 in this case is CATSRVHGDNEQFF. The bases are TGTGCCACCAGCAGAGTTCACGGGGACAATGAGCAGTTCTTC.